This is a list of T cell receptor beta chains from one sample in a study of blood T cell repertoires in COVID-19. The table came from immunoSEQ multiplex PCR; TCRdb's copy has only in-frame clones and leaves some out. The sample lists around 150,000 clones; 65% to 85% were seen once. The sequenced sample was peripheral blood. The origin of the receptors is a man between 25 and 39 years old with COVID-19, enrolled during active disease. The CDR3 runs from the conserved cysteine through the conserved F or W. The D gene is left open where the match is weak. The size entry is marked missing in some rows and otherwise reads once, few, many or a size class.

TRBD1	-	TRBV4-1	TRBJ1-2	CATRPLGDRRRGRYGYTF	TGCGCCACCCGGCCATTGGGGGACAGGCGGCGGGGGCGCTATGGCTACACCTTC
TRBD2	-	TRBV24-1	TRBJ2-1	CATSPSGSVGVIGNEQFF	TGTGCCACCAGTCCGAGCGGGAGTGTAGGTGTAATCGGCAATGAGCAGTTCTTC
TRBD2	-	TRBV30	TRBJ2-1	CAWSVGSGRAIEQFF	TGTGCCTGGAGTGTAGGTAGCGGGAGGGCCATCGAGCAGTTCTTC
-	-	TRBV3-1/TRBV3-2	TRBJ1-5	CASSQEGLGPQHF	TGTGCCAGCAGCCAAGAGGGGCTGGGGCCCCAGCATTTT
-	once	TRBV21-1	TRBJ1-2	CASSRYTRDTPKDGYTF	TGTGCCAGCAGCCGTTATACTAGGGACACGCCCAAAGATGGCTACACCTTC
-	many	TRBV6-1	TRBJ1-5	CASSENAGGNQPQHF	TGTGCCAGCAGTGAAAACGCAGGGGGCAATCAGCCCCAGCATTTT
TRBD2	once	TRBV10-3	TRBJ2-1	CAIRPLAGHEQFF	TGTGCCATCAGGCCACTAGCGGGGCACGAGCAGTTCTTC
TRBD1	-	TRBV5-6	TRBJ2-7	CASRGQGGLNEQYF	TGTGCCAGTAGGGGACAGGGGGGATTGAACGAGCAGTACTTC
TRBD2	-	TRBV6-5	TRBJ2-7	CASSSGGREQYF	TGTGCCAGCAGTTCCGGGGGGAGGGAGCAGTACTTC
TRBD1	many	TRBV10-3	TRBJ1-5	CAIRPSTGEPQHF	TGTGCCATCAGACCATCGACAGGGGAGCCCCAGCATTTT
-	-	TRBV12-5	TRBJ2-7	CASGITGIPYEQYF	TGTGCTAGTGGTATTACAGGGATTCCCTACGAGCAGTACTTC
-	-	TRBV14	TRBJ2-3	CASSEQGSNTQYF	TGTGCCAGCAGCGAACAGGGATCGAATACGCAGTATTTT
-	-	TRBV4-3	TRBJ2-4	CASSQDIAKNIQYF	TGCGCCAGCAGCCAAGATATAGCCAAAAACATTCAGTACTTC
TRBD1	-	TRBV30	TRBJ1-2	CAWNLQGARGYTF	TGTGCCTGGAACCTTCAGGGGGCTCGGGGCTACACCTTC
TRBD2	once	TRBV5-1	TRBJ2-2	CASSATGTSGTGELFF	TGCGCCAGCAGCGCGACCGGGACTAGCGGGACCGGGGAGCTGTTTTTT
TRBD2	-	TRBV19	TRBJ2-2	CASSISGGATGELFF	TGTGCCAGTAGTATTTCGGGAGGAGCAACCGGGGAGCTGTTTTTT
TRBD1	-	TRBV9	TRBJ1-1	CASSQDRLNTEAFF	TGTGCCAGCAGCCAGGACAGGCTGAACACTGAAGCTTTCTTT
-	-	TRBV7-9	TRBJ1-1	CASSPGGMNTEAFF	TGTGCCAGCAGCCCGGGGGGGATGAACACTGAAGCTTTCTTT
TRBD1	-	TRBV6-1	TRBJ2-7	CASSEEGTVIYEQYF	TGTGCCAGCAGTGAAGAAGGGACAGTTATCTACGAGCAGTACTTC
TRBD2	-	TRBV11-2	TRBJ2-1	CASSQASGYNEQFF	TGTGCCAGCAGCCAAGCTAGCGGATACAATGAGCAGTTCTTC
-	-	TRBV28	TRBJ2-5	CASSWRRSLQETQYF	TGTGCCAGCAGTTGGAGGCGCAGCTTACAAGAGACCCAGTACTTC
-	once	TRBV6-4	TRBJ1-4	CASTTGWAGQSGEKLFF	TGTGCCAGCACTACGGGTTGGGCCGGACAGTCAGGAGAAAAACTGTTTTTT
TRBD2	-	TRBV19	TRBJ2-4	CASSIKRLANTLAKNIQYF	TGTGCCAGTAGTATAAAGAGACTAGCGAATACTCTAGCCAAAAACATTCAGTACTTC
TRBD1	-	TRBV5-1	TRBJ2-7	CASSRGTGGGEQYF	TGCGCCAGCAGCAGAGGGACAGGGGGCGGCGAGCAGTACTTC
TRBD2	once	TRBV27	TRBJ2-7	CASSTLAVSSYEQYF	TGTGCCAGCAGTACCCTAGCGGTTAGCTCCTACGAGCAGTACTTC
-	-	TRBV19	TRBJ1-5	CASTVGGKPQHF	TGTGCCAGTACCGTGGGGGGGAAGCCCCAGCATTTT
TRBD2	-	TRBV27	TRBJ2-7	CASSPGLASYEQYF	TGTGCCAGCAGCCCGGGACTAGCATCCTACGAGCAGTACTTC
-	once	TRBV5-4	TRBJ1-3	CASSFAGPIGNTIYF	TGTGCCAGCAGCTTCGCAGGGCCGATTGGAAACACCATATATTTT